Listed below are T cell receptor beta chains from one sample, sequenced in a study of cytomegalovirus exposure and HLA in healthy donors. Clones were read by immunoSEQ multiplex PCR, and TCRdb kept only the in-frame ones, dropping some. The table shows around 140,000 clones, with roughly four fifths occurring only once. The sequencing input was PBMCs. Every receptor here comes from a woman aged 60-75 years in good health and CMV-seropositive. Both conserved end residues are part of each CDR3. A D gene is named only where the DNA matches it firmly. Size values are once, few and many counts, or a class for expanded clones, and some rows have none.

v_gene	j_gene	abundance	d_gene	CDR3aa	CDR3nt
TRBV5-1	TRBJ2-3	NA	NA	CASSLVGKVTDTQYF	TGCGCCAGCAGCTTGGTCGGGAAGGTCACAGATACGCAGTATTTT
TRBV18	TRBJ1-5	NA	NA	CASSPGGVNQPQHF	TGTGCCAGCTCACCAGGGGGCGTAAATCAGCCCCAGCATTTT
TRBV28	TRBJ1-1	NA	TRBD1	CASSLRRDRTAFF	TGTGCCAGCAGTTTACGCCGGGACAGGACAGCTTTCTTT
TRBV9	TRBJ1-4	NA	NA	CASSVQGANEKLFF	TGTGCCAGCAGCGTACAAGGGGCTAATGAAAAACTGTTTTTT
TRBV19	TRBJ2-2	NA	NA	CASTRVGSPAGELFF	TGTGCCAGTACGCGGGTCGGGAGTCCCGCCGGGGAGCTGTTTTTT
TRBV7-2	TRBJ2-7	NA	NA	CASSYRGKTYEQYF	TGTGCCAGCAGCTACCGGGGGAAGACCTACGAGCAGTACTTC
TRBV21-1	TRBJ2-5	NA	NA	CASSKNTGTGKIETQYF	TGTGCCAGCAGCAAAAACACCGGGACAGGGAAAATTGAGACCCAGTACTTC
TRBV4-3	TRBJ2-4	NA	NA	CASSQGRQTLAKNIQYF	TGCGCCAGCAGCCAAGGCCGACAGACCCTAGCCAAAAACATTCAGTACTTC
TRBV28	TRBJ1-5	NA	NA	CASRSTGLNQPQHF	TGTGCCAGCAGATCAACAGGGCTCAATCAGCCCCAGCATTTT
TRBV6-1	TRBJ2-3	NA	NA	CASSIQGRDTQYF	TGTGCCAGCAGTATTCAGGGGCGAGATACGCAGTATTTT
TRBV14	TRBJ2-2	once	TRBD2	CASSQYLAGPTGELFF	TGTGCCAGCAGCCAATACCTAGCGGGACCCACCGGGGAGCTGTTTTTT
TRBV11-3	TRBJ1-4	few	TRBD1	CASRLGTGDEKLFF	TGTGCCAGCAGGCTCGGGACAGGGGATGAAAAACTGTTTTTT
TRBV29-1	TRBJ2-1	NA	TRBD2	CSVGGSGRGNEQFF	TGCAGCGTTGGAGGTAGCGGGAGGGGCAATGAGCAGTTCTTC
TRBV28	TRBJ2-1	NA	TRBD2	CASSSPVQRGYNEQFF	TGTGCCAGCAGTTCTCCGGTGCAGCGGGGTTACAATGAGCAGTTCTTC
TRBV25-1	TRBJ2-7	NA	TRBD2	CASSGLAVYEQYF	TGTGCCAGCAGTGGACTAGCGGTTTACGAGCAGTACTTC
TRBV6-4	TRBJ1-2	NA	TRBD1	CASSDSGRGDYGYTF	TGTGCCAGCAGTGACTCTGGCAGGGGGGACTATGGCTACACCTTC
TRBV28	TRBJ1-5	NA	NA	CASMEGWSNQPQHF	TGTGCCAGCATGGAGGGATGGAGCAATCAGCCCCAGCATTTT
TRBV20-1	TRBJ2-1	NA	NA	CSARASYEQFF	TGCAGTGCTAGGGCTAGTTATGAGCAGTTCTTC
TRBV25-1	TRBJ2-7	NA	TRBD2	CASSEYASGRYEQYF	TGTGCCAGCAGTGAATATGCTAGCGGGAGATACGAGCAGTACTTC
TRBV18	TRBJ2-7	NA	NA	CASSPTGVAYEQYF	TGTGCCAGCTCACCAACGGGGGTGGCGTACGAGCAGTACTTC
TRBV10-3	TRBJ2-3	few	TRBD2	CAIRELAGGSPDTQYF	TGTGCCATCAGGGAACTAGCGGGAGGGTCGCCAGATACGCAGTATTTT
TRBV29-1	TRBJ2-1	NA	NA	CSVSGGMYGNEQFF	TGCAGCGTATCTGGCGGGATGTATGGGAATGAGCAGTTCTTC
TRBV4-3	TRBJ2-7	NA	TRBD2	CASSPVAGTPDEQYF	TGCGCCAGCAGCCCAGTAGCGGGAACCCCCGACGAGCAGTACTTC
TRBV6-1	TRBJ1-2	NA	NA	CARGGIRDYGYTF	TGTGCCAGAGGGGGTATTAGGGACTATGGCTACACCTTC
TRBV2	TRBJ2-6	NA	NA	CASSRSSGANVLTF	TGTGCCAGCAGTCGTTCCTCTGGGGCCAACGTCCTGACTTTC
TRBV30	TRBJ1-1	NA	NA	CAWTPFLGAEAFF	TGTGCCTGGACCCCATTTCTGGGAGCTGAAGCTTTCTTT
TRBV28	TRBJ2-7	NA	NA	CASSFEGRGEQYF	TGTGCCAGCAGTTTTGAGGGTCGGGGCGAGCAGTACTTC
TRBV19	TRBJ2-1	NA	NA	CASSFGRINEQFF	TGTGCCAGTAGTTTTGGGAGGATAAACGAGCAGTTCTTC
TRBV11-3	TRBJ1-3	NA	NA	CASSLEGRAGNTIYF	TGTGCCAGCAGCTTAGAGGGCAGGGCTGGAAACACCATATATTTT
TRBV18	TRBJ1-1	NA	TRBD1	CASSSGQGWTFEAFF	TGTGCCAGCTCATCGGGACAGGGCTGGACTTTTGAAGCTTTCTTT
TRBV7-6	TRBJ2-7	NA	TRBD1	CASSRPGQVYEQYF	TGTGCCAGCAGCAGACCGGGACAGGTGTACGAGCAGTACTTC
TRBV5-8	TRBJ1-5	NA	NA	CASSKGRDQPQHF	TGTGCCAGCAGCAAAGGGAGGGATCAGCCCCAGCATTTT
TRBV7-6	TRBJ2-1	NA	TRBD1	CASSLEPGQGAVEQFF	TGTGCCAGCAGCTTGGAGCCGGGACAGGGGGCTGTTGAGCAGTTCTTC
TRBV27	TRBJ2-3	NA	TRBD2	CASSLWTSATSTDTQYF	TGTGCCAGCAGTTTATGGACTAGCGCTACTAGCACAGATACGCAGTATTTT
TRBV28	TRBJ2-5	NA	NA	CASSPIVGATLKETQYF	TGTGCCAGCAGTCCCATTGTGGGGGCCACCCTAAAAGAGACCCAGTACTTC
TRBV6-5	TRBJ1-3	NA	NA	CASRGYAGSGNTIYF	TGTGCCAGCAGAGGATATGCGGGCTCTGGAAACACCATATATTTT
TRBV19	TRBJ2-3	NA	TRBD2	CATRLATSTDTQYF	TGTGCCACCCGACTAGCAACTAGCACAGATACGCAGTATTTT